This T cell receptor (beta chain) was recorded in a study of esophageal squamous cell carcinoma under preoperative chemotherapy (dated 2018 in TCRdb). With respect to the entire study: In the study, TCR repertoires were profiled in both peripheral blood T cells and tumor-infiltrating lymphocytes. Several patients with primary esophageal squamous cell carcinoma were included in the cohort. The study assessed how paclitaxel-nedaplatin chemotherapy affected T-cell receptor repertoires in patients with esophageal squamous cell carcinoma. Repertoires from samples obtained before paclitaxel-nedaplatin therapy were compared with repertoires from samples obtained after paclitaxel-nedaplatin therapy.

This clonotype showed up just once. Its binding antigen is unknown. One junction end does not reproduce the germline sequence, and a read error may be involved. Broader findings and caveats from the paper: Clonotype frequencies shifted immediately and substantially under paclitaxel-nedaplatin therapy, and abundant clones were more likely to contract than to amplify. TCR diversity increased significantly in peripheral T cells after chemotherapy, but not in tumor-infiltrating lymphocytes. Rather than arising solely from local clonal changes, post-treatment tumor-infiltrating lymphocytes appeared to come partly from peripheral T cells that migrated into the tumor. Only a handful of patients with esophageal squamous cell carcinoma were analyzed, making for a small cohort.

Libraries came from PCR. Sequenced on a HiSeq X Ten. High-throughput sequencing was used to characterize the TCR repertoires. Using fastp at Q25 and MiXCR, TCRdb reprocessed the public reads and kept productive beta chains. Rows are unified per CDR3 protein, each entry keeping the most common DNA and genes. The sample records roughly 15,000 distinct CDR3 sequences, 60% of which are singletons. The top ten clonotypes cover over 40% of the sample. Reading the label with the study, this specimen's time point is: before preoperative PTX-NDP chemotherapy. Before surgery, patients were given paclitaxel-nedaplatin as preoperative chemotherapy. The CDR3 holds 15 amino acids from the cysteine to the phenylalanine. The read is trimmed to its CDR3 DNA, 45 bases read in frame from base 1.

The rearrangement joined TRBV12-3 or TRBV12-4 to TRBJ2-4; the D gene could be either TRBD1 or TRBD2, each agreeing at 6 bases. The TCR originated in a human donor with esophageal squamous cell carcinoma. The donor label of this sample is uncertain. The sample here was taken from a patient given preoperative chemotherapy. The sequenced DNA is TGTGCCAGCACCCGGGCGCTGGGGGGCAAAAACACGCAGTATTTC. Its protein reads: CASTRALGGKNTQYF.